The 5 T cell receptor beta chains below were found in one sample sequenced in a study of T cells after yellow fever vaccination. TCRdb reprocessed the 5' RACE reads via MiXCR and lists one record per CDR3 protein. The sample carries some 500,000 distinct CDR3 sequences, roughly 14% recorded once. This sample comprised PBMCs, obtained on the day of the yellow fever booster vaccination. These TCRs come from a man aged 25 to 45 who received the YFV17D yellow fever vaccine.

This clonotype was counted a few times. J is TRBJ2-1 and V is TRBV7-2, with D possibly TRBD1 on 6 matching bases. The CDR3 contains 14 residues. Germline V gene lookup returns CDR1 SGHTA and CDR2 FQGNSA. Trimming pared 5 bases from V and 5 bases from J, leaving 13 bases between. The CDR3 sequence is CASSPTWGHNEQFF. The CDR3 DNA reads TGTGCCAGCAGCCCCACTTGGGGGCACAATGAGCAGTTCTTC.

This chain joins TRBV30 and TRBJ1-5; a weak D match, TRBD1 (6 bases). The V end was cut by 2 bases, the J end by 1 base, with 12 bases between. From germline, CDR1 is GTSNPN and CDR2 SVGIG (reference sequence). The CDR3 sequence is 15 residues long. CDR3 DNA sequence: TGTGCCTGGAGTCGCGGGGGGGCGAGCAATCAGCCCCAGCATTTT. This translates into CAWSRGGASNQPQHF.

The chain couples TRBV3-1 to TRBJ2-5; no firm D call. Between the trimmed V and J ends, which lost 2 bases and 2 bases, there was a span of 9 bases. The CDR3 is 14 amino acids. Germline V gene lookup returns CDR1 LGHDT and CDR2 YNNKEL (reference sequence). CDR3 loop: CASSQLNLQETQYF. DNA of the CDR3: TGTGCCAGCAGCCAACTAAATCTTCAAGAGACCCAGTACTTC.

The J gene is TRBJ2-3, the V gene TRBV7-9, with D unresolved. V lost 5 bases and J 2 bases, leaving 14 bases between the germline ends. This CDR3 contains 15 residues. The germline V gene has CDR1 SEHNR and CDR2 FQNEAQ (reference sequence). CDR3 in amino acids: CASSPNLKLTDTQYF. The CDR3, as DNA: TGTGCCAGCAGCCCCAACCTAAAGCTCACAGATACGCAGTATTTT.

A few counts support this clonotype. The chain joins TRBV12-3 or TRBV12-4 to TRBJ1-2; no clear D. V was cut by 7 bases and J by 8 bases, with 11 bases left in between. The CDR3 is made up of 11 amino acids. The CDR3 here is CASTLGVGYTF. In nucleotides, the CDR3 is TGTGCCAGCACTCTCGGGGTCGGCTACACCTTC.